A selection of T cell receptor beta chains follows, all from one sample in a study of T cell responses to AZD1222 COVID-19 vaccine. Only in-frame clones appear in the TCRdb table, and some are missing; sequencing was by immunoSEQ multiplex PCR. The sample has some 130,000 clones; around four fifths are singletons. Specimen: peripheral blood, collected on day 0 of AZD1222 vaccination. The receptors were sampled from an adult in good health. The CDR3 runs from the conserved cysteine through the conserved F or W. D genes are given only for firm matches. Size tells how often a clone was seen (once, few, many) or the class of an expanded clone, and some rows leave it out.

V,D,J,size,CDR3,DNA
TRBV28,.,TRBJ2-2,.,CASSLGLGINTGELFF,TGTGCCAGCAGTTTAGGTCTGGGAATTAACACCGGGGAGCTGTTTTTT
TRBV7-8,TRBD1,TRBJ1-1,.,CASIEDRVNTEAFF,TGTGCCAGCATCGAGGACAGGGTGAACACTGAAGCTTTCTTT
TRBV6-5,.,TRBJ1-5,.,CASGTDKGQPQHF,TGTGCCAGCGGGACCGATAAAGGTCAGCCCCAGCATTTT
TRBV7-8,.,TRBJ1-3,.,CASSLNDRISGNTIYF,TGTGCCAGCAGCCTCAACGACAGGATCTCTGGAAACACCATATATTTT
TRBV5-6,.,TRBJ1-4,.,CASSLRGLNEKLFF,TGTGCCAGCAGCTTGCGCGGCCTTAATGAAAAACTGTTTTTT
TRBV3-1/TRBV3-2,.,TRBJ2-5,.,CASALQQETQYF,TGTGCCAGCGCTCTACAACAAGAGACCCAGTACTTC
TRBV7-8,TRBD2,TRBJ2-3,.,CASSRAGGANTDTQYF,TGTGCCAGCAGCCGAGCGGGGGGGGCAAACACAGATACGCAGTATTTT
TRBV24-1,TRBD1,TRBJ1-5,.,CATSRTGSNQPQHF,TGTGCCACCAGTCGGACAGGGAGCAATCAGCCCCAGCATTTT
TRBV28,.,TRBJ2-7,.,CASSFGAGTREQYF,TGTGCCAGCAGTTTTGGCGCAGGGACTCGCGAGCAGTACTTC
TRBV29-1,.,TRBJ1-1,.,CSVVVVVNTEAFF,TGCAGCGTTGTGGTGGTAGTGAACACTGAAGCTTTCTTT
TRBV5-8,.,TRBJ2-7,.,CASSLWQGSSYEQYF,TGTGCCAGCAGCTTGTGGCAGGGCAGCTCCTACGAGCAGTACTTC
TRBV3-1/TRBV3-2,.,TRBJ1-1,once,CASSQDRGGTEAFF,TGTGCCAGCAGCCAAGACAGAGGGGGCACTGAAGCTTTCTTT
TRBV14,.,TRBJ1-1,few,CASSQEGGPRSTEAFF,TGTGCCAGCAGCCAAGAGGGCGGACCCCGGAGCACTGAAGCTTTCTTT
TRBV23-1,.,TRBJ2-1,once,CASSQSGAVAFGEQFF,TGCGCCAGCAGTCAATCTGGGGCAGTAGCCTTCGGGGAGCAGTTCTTC
TRBV7-3,.,TRBJ1-1,.,CASSLGANTEAFF,TGTGCCAGCAGCTTAGGGGCGAACACTGAAGCTTTCTTT
TRBV5-1,.,TRBJ1-1,once,CASSLELGTQVSLNTEAFF,TGCGCCAGCAGCTTGGAGCTAGGGACTCAGGTATCCCTTAACACTGAAGCTTTCTTT
TRBV28,TRBD1,TRBJ1-2,.,CASSSTGVGYGYTF,TGTGCCAGCAGTTCCACAGGGGTTGGCTATGGCTACACCTTC
TRBV10-3,TRBD1,TRBJ1-2,.,CAISGGQGGRSGYGYTF,TGTGCCATCAGTGGGGGACAGGGGGGTCGCTCGGGATATGGCTACACCTTC
TRBV6-5,TRBD2,TRBJ2-7,.,CASSSRTSPYEQYF,TGTGCCAGCAGTTCGCGGACTAGCCCTTACGAGCAGTACTTC
TRBV11-3,TRBD2,TRBJ2-3,once,CASSPAGDADTQYF,TGTGCCAGCAGCCCCGCGGGGGATGCAGATACGCAGTATTTT
TRBV10-1,TRBD1,TRBJ2-3,few,CASSERTGGTDTQYF,TGCGCCAGCAGTGAGCGGACAGGGGGTACAGATACGCAGTATTTT
TRBV2,TRBD1,TRBJ2-6,.,CAGFRDRALGANVLTF,TGTGCCGGCTTCCGGGACAGGGCACTTGGGGCCAACGTCCTGACTTTC
TRBV5-1,TRBD1,TRBJ1-1,.,CASSLGDRGRMAEAFF,TGCGCCAGCAGCTTGGGGGACAGGGGGCGTATGGCTGAAGCTTTCTTT
TRBV5-1,.,TRBJ2-1,.,CASTENSPTEQFF,TGCGCCAGCACCGAGAACAGCCCCACTGAGCAGTTCTTC
TRBV7-9,TRBD1,TRBJ1-2,once,CASSLETGDGYTF,TGTGCCAGCAGCTTAGAAACAGGGGATGGCTACACCTTC
TRBV5-1,.,TRBJ1-2,.,CASKMDGPLYGYTF,TGCGCCAGCAAAATGGACGGACCGCTATATGGCTACACCTTC
TRBV3-1/TRBV3-2,TRBD1,TRBJ2-1,.,CASNRGGDEQFF,TGTGCCAGCAACAGGGGTGGGGATGAGCAGTTCTTC
TRBV28,.,TRBJ2-1,.,CASSQGFRNEQFF,TGTGCCAGCAGTCAGGGGTTTCGTAATGAGCAGTTCTTC
TRBV3-1/TRBV3-2,TRBD1,TRBJ1-4,few,CASSQDTGTGGEKLFF,TGTGCCAGCAGCCAGGATACCGGGACAGGAGGGGAAAAACTGTTTTTT
TRBV19,.,TRBJ1-5,.,CASSIRLLNQPQHF,TGTGCCAGTAGTATAAGGCTTCTAAATCAGCCCCAGCATTTT
TRBV6-1,.,TRBJ1-2,few,CASSEGRRPYTF,TGTGCCAGCAGTGAAGGGCGGCGACCATACACCTTC
TRBV5-1,.,TRBJ2-7,.,CASTGGQGYHEQYF,TGCGCCAGCACGGGTGGCCAGGGGTACCACGAGCAGTACTTC
TRBV6-1,TRBD1,TRBJ2-5,.,CASSEGIRGSQETQYF,TGTGCCAGCAGTGAAGGGATCAGGGGGAGCCAAGAGACCCAGTACTTC
TRBV19,.,TRBJ2-7,.,CASSPDRGEQYF,TGTGCCAGTAGTCCCGACCGGGGAGAGCAGTACTTC
TRBV5-1,.,TRBJ2-1,.,CASSYGDSAYNEQFF,TGCGCCAGCAGCTATGGGGACTCGGCCTACAATGAGCAGTTCTTC
TRBV6-5,.,TRBJ1-1,.,CATLRGGSNTEAFF,TGTGCCACTCTTAGGGGCGGCTCGAACACTGAAGCTTTCTTT
TRBV7-2,.,TRBJ2-7,.,CASSLGAGMAYEQYF,TGTGCCAGCAGCTTAGGCGCCGGGATGGCCTACGAGCAGTACTTC